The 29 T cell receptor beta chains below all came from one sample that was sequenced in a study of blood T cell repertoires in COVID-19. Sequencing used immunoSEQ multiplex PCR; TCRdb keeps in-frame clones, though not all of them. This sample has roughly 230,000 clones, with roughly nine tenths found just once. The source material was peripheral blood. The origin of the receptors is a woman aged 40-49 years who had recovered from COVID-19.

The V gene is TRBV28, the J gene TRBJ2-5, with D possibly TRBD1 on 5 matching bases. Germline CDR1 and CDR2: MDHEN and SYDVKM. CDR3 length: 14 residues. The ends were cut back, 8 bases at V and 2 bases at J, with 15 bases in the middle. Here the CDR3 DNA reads TGTGCCAGCTCTGACACAGGCTCGCAAGAGACCCAGTACTTC. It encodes CASSDTGSQETQYF. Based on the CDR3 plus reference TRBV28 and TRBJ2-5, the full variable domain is DVKVTQSSRYLVKRTGEKVFLECVQDMDHENMFWYRQDPGLGLRLIYFSYDVKMKEKGDIPEGYSVSREKKERFSLILESASTNQTSMYLCASSDTGSQETQYFGPGTRLLVL.

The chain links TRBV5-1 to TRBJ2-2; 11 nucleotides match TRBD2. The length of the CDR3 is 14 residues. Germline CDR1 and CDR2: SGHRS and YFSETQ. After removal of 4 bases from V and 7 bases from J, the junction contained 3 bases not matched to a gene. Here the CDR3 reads CASSHGTSGGELFF. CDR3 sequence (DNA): TGCGCCAGCAGCCACGGGACTAGCGGCGGGGAGCTGTTTTTT.

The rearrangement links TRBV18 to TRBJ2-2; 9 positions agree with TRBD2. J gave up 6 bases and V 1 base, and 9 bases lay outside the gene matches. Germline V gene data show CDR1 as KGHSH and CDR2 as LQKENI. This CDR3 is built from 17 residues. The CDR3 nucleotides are TGTGCCAGCTCACCACAAGGGACTAGCTTGGTTCCCGGGGAGCTGTTTTTT. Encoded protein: CASSPQGTSLVPGELFF.

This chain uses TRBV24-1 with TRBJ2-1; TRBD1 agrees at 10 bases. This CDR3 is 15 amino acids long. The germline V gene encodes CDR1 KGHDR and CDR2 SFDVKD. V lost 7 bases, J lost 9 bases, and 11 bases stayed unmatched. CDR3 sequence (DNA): TGTGCCACCAGAAGGACAGGGGGTGACGGAGGTGAGCAGTTCTTC. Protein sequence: CATRRTGGDGGEQFF.

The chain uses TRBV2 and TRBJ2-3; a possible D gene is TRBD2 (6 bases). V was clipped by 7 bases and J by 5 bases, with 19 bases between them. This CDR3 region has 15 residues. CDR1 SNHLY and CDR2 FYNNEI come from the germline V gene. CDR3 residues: CASNPKRAPIDTQYF. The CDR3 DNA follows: TGTGCCAGCAACCCAAAGCGGGCGCCAATAGATACGCAGTATTTT.

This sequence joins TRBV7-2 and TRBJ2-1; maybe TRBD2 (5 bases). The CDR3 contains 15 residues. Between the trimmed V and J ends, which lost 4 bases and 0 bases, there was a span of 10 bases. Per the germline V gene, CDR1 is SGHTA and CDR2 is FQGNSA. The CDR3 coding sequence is TGTGCCAGCAGCTCTAGCAGGAGCTCCTACAATGAGCAGTTCTTC. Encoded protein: CASSSSRSSYNEQFF.

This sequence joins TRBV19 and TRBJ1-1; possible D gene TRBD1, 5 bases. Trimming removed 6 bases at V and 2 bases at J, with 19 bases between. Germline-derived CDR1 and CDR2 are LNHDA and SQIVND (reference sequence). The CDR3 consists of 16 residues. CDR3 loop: CASSPVATVTNTEAFF. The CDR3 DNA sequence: TGTGCCAGTAGCCCCGTCGCGACAGTGACTAACACTGAAGCTTTCTTT.

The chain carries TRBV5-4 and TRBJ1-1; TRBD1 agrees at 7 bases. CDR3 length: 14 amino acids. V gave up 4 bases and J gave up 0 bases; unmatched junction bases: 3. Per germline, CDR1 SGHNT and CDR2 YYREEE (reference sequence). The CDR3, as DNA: TGTGCCAGCAGCATTGGACAGGTGAACACTGAAGCTTTCTTT. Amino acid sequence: CASSIGQVNTEAFF.

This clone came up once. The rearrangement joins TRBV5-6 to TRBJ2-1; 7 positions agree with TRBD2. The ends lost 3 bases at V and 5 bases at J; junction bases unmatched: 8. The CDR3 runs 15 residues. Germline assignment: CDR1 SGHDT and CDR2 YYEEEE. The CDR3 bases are TGTGCCAGCAGCTGGGAGGGACTTCCCAACAATGAGCAGTTCTTC. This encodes CASSWEGLPNNEQFF.

This chain's CDR3 is CAIKRLADHNEQFF. In nucleotides, the CDR3 is TGTGCCATCAAGAGACTAGCCGATCACAATGAGCAGTTCTTC. V is TRBV10-3 and J is TRBJ2-1, with TRBD2 identical over 7 bases. Trimming cost V 7 bases and J 5 bases; bases outside gene matches: 8. Looked up from germline, CDR1 is ENHRY and CDR2 is SYGVKD. The CDR3 totals 14 residues.

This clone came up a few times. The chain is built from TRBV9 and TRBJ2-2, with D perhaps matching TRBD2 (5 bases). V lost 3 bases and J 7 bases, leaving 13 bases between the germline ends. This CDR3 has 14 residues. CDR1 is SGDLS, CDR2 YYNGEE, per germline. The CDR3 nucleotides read TGTGCCAGCAGCGCCCAAGCGGCTGACGGGGAGCTGTTTTTT. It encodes CASSAQAADGELFF. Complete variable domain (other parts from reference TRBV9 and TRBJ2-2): DSGVTQTPKHLITATGQRVTLRCSPRSGDLSVYWYQQSLDQGLQFLIQYYNGEERAKGNILERFSAQQFPDLHSELNLSSLELGDSALYFCASSAQAADGELFFGEGSRLTVL.

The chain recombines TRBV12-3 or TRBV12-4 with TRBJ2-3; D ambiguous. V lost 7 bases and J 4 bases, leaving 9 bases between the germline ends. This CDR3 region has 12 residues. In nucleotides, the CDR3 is TGTGCCAGCACCCCTGGCCCAGATACGCAGTATTTT. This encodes CASTPGPDTQYF.

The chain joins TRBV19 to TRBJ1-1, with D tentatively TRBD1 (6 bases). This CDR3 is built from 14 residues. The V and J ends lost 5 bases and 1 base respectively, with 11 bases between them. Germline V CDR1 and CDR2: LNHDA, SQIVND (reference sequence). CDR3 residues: CASSPGTPNTEAFF. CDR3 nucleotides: TGTGCCAGTAGTCCCGGGACACCGAACACTGAAGCTTTCTTT.

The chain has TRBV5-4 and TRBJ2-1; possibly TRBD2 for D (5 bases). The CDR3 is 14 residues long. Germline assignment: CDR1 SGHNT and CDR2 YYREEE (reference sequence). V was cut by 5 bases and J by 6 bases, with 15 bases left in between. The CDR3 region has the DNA TGTGCCAGCAGACCTGAACTAGATTTCAATGAGCAGTTCTTC. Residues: CASRPELDFNEQFF.

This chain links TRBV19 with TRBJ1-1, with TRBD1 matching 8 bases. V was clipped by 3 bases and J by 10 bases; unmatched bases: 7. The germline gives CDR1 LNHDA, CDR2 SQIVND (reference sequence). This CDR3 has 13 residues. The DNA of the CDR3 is TGTGCCAGTAGTATCGTCAGGGGGCAGGTAGCTTTCTTT. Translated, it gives CASSIVRGQVAFF.

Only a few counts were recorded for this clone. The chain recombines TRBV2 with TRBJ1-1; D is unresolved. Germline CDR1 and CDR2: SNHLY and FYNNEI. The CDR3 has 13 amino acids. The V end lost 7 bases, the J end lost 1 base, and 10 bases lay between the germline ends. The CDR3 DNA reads TGTGCCAGCATGGAGCTACCGAACACTGAAGCTTTCTTT. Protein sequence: CASMELPNTEAFF.

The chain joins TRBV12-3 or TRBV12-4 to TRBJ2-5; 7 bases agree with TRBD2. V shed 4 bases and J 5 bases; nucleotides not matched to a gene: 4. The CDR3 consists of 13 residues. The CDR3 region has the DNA TGTGCCAGCAGTTGGAGGCGGGAGGAGACCCAGTACTTC. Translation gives CASSWRREETQYF.

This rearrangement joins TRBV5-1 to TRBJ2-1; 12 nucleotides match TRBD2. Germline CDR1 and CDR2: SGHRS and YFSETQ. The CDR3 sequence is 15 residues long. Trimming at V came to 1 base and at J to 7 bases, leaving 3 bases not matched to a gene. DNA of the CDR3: TGCGCCAGCAGCTTGAGACTAGCGGGAGCAAATGAGCAGTTCTTC. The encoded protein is CASSLRLAGANEQFF.

The CDR3 sequence: CAWTPLYSHGYTF. CDR3 in DNA: TGTGCCTGGACACCGCTCTATAGCCATGGCTACACCTTC. The rearrangement joins TRBV30 to TRBJ1-2, with D unclear. Germline CDR1 and CDR2: GTSNPN and SVGIG (reference sequence). This CDR3 has 13 residues. The ends were cut back, 4 bases at V and 6 bases at J, with 15 bases in the middle.

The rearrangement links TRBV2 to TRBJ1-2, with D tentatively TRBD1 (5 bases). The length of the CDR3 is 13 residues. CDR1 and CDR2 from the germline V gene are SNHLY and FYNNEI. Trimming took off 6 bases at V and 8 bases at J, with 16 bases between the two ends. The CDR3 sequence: CASRILTEEGYTF. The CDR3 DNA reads TGTGCCAGCAGGATCCTGACAGAGGAAGGCTACACCTTC. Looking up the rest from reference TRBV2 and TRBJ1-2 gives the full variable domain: EPEVTQTPSHQVTQMGQEVILRCVPISNHLYFYWYRQILGQKVEFLVSFYNNEISEKSEIFDDQFSVERPDGSNFTLKIRSTKLEDSAMYFCASRILTEEGYTFGSGTRLTVV.

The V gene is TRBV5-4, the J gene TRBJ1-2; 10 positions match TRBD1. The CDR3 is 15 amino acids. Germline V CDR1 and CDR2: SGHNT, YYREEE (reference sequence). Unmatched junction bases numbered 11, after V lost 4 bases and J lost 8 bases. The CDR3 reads CASSPGQGRPGGYTF. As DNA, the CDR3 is TGTGCCAGCAGCCCGGGACAGGGGAGACCGGGAGGCTACACCTTC.

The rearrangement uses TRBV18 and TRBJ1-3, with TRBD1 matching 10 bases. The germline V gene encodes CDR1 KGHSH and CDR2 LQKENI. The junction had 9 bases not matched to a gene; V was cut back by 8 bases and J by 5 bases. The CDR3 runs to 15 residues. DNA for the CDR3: TGTGCCAGCACGAGACAGGGGGCGTCTCGAAACACCATATATTTT. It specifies CASTRQGASRNTIYF.

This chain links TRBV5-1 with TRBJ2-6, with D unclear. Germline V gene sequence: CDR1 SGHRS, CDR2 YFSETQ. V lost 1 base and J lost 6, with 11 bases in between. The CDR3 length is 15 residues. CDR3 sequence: CASSLQAALANVLTF. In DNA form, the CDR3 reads TGCGCCAGCAGCTTGCAGGCCGCGCTGGCCAACGTCCTGACTTTC.

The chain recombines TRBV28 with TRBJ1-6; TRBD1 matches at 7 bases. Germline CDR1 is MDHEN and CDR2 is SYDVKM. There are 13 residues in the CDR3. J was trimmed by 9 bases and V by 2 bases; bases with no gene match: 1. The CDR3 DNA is TGTGCCAGCAGTTTACAGGGGGGTTCACCCCTCCACTTT. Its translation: CASSLQGGSPLHF. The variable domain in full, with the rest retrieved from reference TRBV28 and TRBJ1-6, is DVKVTQSSRYLVKRTGEKVFLECVQDMDHENMFWYRQDPGLGLRLIYFSYDVKMKEKGDIPEGYSVSREKKERFSLILESASTNQTSMYLCASSLQGGSPLHFGNGTRLTVT.

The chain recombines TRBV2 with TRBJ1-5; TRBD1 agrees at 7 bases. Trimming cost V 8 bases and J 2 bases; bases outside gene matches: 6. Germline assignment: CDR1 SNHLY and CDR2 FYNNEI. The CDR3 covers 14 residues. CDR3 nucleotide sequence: TGTGCCAGCTGTGGCCAGGGGGGCAATCAGCCCCAGCATTTT. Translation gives CASCGQGGNQPQHF.

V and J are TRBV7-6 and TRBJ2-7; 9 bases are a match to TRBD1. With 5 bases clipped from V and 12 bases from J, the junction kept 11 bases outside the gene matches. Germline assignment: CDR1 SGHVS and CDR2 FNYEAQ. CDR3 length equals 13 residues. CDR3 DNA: TGTGCCAGCAGCCCCGGGACAGGGAAAGGCCTGTACTTC. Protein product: CASSPGTGKGLYF.

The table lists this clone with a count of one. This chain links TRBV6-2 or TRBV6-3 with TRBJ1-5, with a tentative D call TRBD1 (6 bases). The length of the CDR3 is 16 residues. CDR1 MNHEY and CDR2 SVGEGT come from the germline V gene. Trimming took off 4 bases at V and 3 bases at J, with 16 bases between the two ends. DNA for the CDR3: TGTGCCAGCAGTTTATCCAGGGGCCAGGTCAATCAGCCCCAGCATTTT. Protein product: CASSLSRGQVNQPQHF.

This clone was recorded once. CDR3 residues: CASSPHGGSGNTIYF. The CDR3 nucleotides are TGTGCCAGCAGCCCGCACGGTGGTTCTGGAAACACCATATATTTT. The chain combines TRBV5-6 with TRBJ1-3; no firm D call. The CDR3 runs 15 residues. Germline V lookup: CDR1 SGHDT, CDR2 YYEEEE. V was pared by 4 bases and J by 1 base, with 12 bases between.

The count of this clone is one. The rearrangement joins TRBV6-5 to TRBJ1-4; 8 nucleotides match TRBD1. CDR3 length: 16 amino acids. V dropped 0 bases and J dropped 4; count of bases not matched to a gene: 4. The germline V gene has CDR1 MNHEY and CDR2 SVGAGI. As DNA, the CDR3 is TGTGCCAGCAGTTACTCCGGGACAGGAGTTAATGAAAAACTGTTTTTT. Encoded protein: CASSYSGTGVNEKLFF.